Listed below are T cell receptor beta chains from one sample, sequenced in a study of T-cell reconstitution after alpha-beta-depleted transplantation in children. TCRdb fed the PCR reads into MiXCR, producing one record per CDR3 protein. Of roughly 500,000 distinct CDR3 sequences listed, around an eighth are singletons. Sequencing was performed on PBMCs from the stem cell graft donor, taken from the stem cell graft. Receptor source: a human donor who donated a stem cell graft to a child with combined immunodeficiency. Both conserved end residues are part of each CDR3. The D gene is left open where the match is weak. Not every row has a clone size; where given, it reads once, few, many or a size class.

TRBV30	-	-	TRBJ1-6	14	CAWRGQASNSPLHF	TGTGCCTGGAGGGGGCAGGCTTCAAATTCACCCCTCCACTTT
TRBV6-2/TRBV6-3	TRBD1	many	TRBJ2-7	14	CASSYGDSSYEQYF	TGTGCCAGCAGTTACGGGGACAGCTCCTACGAGCAGTACTTC
TRBV20-1	-	few	TRBJ2-3	15	CSARRAGAVTDTQYF	TGCAGTGCTAGGAGGGCGGGGGCAGTCACAGATACGCAGTATTTT
TRBV20-1	-	few	TRBJ2-5	13	CSALEGFTETQYF	TGCAGTGCCCTGGAAGGTTTCACGGAGACCCAGTACTTC
TRBV20-1	TRBD2	many	TRBJ2-1	15	CSARDPGGPHNEQFF	TGCAGTGCTAGAGATCCGGGAGGGCCTCACAATGAGCAGTTCTTC
TRBV29-1	-	many	TRBJ1-4	13	CSAADSLNEKLFF	TGCAGCGCCGCGGACAGCCTTAATGAAAAACTGTTTTTT
TRBV29-1	-	many	TRBJ2-3	16	CSVEDFTGTGTDTQYF	TGCAGCGTTGAAGATTTCACAGGGACGGGCACAGATACGCAGTATTTT
TRBV2	-	many	TRBJ2-1	16	CASSVTGVRRGNEQFF	TGTGCCAGCAGTGTGACGGGAGTTCGGAGGGGTAATGAGCAGTTCTTC
TRBV5-1	TRBD2	many	TRBJ2-1	18	CASSLGLAGVGSYNEQFF	TGCGCCAGCAGCTTGGGACTAGCGGGAGTTGGCTCCTACAATGAGCAGTTCTTC
TRBV5-6	-	few	TRBJ2-3	16	CASSPWHWDSTDTQYF	TGTGCCAGCAGCCCCTGGCATTGGGATAGCACAGATACGCAGTATTTT
TRBV10-3	-	many	TRBJ2-7	14	CAIRRSGTSYEQYF	TGTGCCATCCGTCGTAGCGGCACATCCTACGAGCAGTACTTC
TRBV12-3/TRBV12-4	-	few	TRBJ2-3	16	CASSLFGGGRTDTQYF	TGTGCCAGCAGTTTATTTGGAGGAGGAAGGACAGATACGCAGTATTTT
TRBV3-1	-	-	TRBJ2-7	15	CASSPWGAKGNEQYF	TGTGCCAGCAGCCCTTGGGGGGCAAAGGGCAACGAGCAGTACTTC
TRBV4-3	-	few	TRBJ2-1	12	CASSQELASQFF	TGCGCCAGCAGCCAAGAGTTGGCTAGTCAGTTCTTC
TRBV11-2	-	-	TRBJ2-1	16	CASSSLESVSYNEQFF	TGTGCCAGCAGCTCACTAGAATCCGTCTCCTACAATGAGCAGTTCTTC
TRBV27	-	-	TRBJ2-2	14	CASSLSLVTGELFF	TGTGCCAGCAGTTTAAGCCTAGTGACCGGGGAGCTGTTTTTT
TRBV12-3/TRBV12-4	TRBD1	-	TRBJ1-1	13	CASYRGGGTEAFF	TGTGCCAGCTACAGGGGGGGTGGTACTGAAGCTTTCTTT
TRBV6-5	TRBD1	many	TRBJ1-1	21	CASSYHSDRNQNLYSNTEAFF	TGTGCCAGCAGTTACCACTCGGACAGGAACCAAAATCTATATTCGAACACTGAAGCTTTCTTT
TRBV6-5	TRBD2	few	TRBJ2-3	17	CASSYGAAGDPPDTQYF	TGTGCCAGCAGTTATGGGGCAGCGGGAGATCCACCAGATACGCAGTATTTT
TRBV4-3	-	many	TRBJ2-2	15	CASSVIWGDTGELFF	TGCGCCAGCAGCGTTATCTGGGGGGACACCGGGGAGCTGTTTTTT